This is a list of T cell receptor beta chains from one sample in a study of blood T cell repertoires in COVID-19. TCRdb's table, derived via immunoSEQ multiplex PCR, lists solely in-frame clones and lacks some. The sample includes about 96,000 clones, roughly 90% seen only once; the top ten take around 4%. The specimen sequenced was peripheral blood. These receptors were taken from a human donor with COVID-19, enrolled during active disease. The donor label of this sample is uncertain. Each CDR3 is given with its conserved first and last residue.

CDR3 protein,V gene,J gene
CASSLSISTNEKLFF,TRBV5-1,TRBJ1-4
CATQGGANEKLFF,TRBV6-5,TRBJ1-4
CASSLRTGGSGNTIYF,TRBV4-1,TRBJ1-3
CASTLQGEQFF,TRBV6-6,TRBJ2-1
CASSSTGEYGYTF,TRBV18,TRBJ1-2
CASSLLDRVVVNTEAFF,TRBV5-5,TRBJ1-1
CSASNRDRGDEQYF,TRBV20-1,TRBJ2-7
CASSQDGGLAGANNEQFF,TRBV4-2,TRBJ2-1
CARADRANYEQYF,TRBV27,TRBJ2-7
CASSHRDRVGQPQHF,TRBV6-2/TRBV6-3,TRBJ1-5
CASSVAAGVQETQYF,TRBV9,TRBJ2-5
CASSENRDRGHHSPLHF,TRBV10-2,TRBJ1-6
CASSEYRARDSPLHF,TRBV6-1,TRBJ1-6
CASRLTGDEQYF,TRBV2,TRBJ2-7
CASSIEVGTGRSQYF,TRBV19,TRBJ2-3
CASSYTDSNNSPLHF,TRBV2,TRBJ1-6
CASSQSRLAGAYEQYF,TRBV16,TRBJ2-7
CSASALAGDLDTQYF,TRBV20-1,TRBJ2-3
CASSIHPGLAGPFTPTDTQYF,TRBV21-1,TRBJ2-3
CASTAGAGGGETQYF,TRBV5-5,TRBJ2-5
CASSQDNLGTGGLYGYTF,TRBV3-1/TRBV3-2,TRBJ1-2
CASSPDPRGGLAGPGELFF,TRBV5-4,TRBJ2-2
CASSLDGDTDTQYF,TRBV7-9,TRBJ2-3
CASSIGDRAIATNEKLFF,TRBV19,TRBJ1-4
CASSDRGYEQYF,TRBV5-6,TRBJ2-7
CASSMGGGLYTEAFF,TRBV19,TRBJ1-1
CASSLADSPNYGYTF,TRBV19,TRBJ1-2
CASNPWDSVETQYF,TRBV5-5,TRBJ2-5
CASSLDRDEQYF,TRBV2,TRBJ2-7
CASSVEQGARNEQFF,TRBV9,TRBJ2-1
CASSPYRVKNDEQYF,TRBV28,TRBJ2-7
CASRTEWDSLNTEAFF,TRBV19,TRBJ1-1
CASSKDRNTEAFF,TRBV5-4,TRBJ1-1
CASSRGRDTDTQYF,TRBV3-1/TRBV3-2,TRBJ2-3
CASSLGAGTISYGYTF,TRBV7-6,TRBJ1-2
CSAVKIAEAFF,TRBV20-1,TRBJ1-1
CASSPSLFGNEQFF,TRBV14,TRBJ2-1
CSVGGQGAGDTQYF,TRBV29-1,TRBJ2-3
CASSRLAGRYNTGELFF,TRBV10-1,TRBJ2-2
CARNRFWSPHLNNEQFF,TRBV3-1/TRBV3-2,TRBJ2-1